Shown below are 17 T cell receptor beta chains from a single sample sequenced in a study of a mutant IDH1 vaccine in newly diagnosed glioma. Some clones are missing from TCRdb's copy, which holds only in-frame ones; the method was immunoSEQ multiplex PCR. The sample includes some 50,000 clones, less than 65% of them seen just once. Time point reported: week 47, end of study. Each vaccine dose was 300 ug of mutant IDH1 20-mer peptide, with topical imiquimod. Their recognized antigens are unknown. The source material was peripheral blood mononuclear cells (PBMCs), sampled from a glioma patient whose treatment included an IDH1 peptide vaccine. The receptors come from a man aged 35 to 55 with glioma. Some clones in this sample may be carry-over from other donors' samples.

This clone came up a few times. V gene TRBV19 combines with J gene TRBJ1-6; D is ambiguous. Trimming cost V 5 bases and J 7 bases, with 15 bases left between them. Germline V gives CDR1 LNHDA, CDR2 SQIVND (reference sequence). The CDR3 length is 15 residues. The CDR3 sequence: CASSPKGNVNSPLHF. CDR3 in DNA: TGTGCCAGTAGTCCGAAAGGAAATGTCAATTCACCCCTCCACTTT.

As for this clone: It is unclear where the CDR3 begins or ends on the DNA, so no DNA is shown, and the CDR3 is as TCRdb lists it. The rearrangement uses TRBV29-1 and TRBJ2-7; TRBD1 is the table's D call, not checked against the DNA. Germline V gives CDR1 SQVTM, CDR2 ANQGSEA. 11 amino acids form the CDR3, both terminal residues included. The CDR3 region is CSVGTGTERYF.

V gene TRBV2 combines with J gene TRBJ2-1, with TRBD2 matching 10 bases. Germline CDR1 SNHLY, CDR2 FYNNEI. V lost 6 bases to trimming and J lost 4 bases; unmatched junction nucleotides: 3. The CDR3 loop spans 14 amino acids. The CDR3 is CASRERGGYNEQFF. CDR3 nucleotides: TGTGCCAGCAGGGAGCGGGGGGGGTACAATGAGCAGTTCTTC.

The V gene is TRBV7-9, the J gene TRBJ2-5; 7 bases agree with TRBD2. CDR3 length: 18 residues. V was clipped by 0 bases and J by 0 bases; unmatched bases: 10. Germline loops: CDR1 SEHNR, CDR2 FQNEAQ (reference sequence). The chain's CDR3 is CASSLALIPAGNQETQYF. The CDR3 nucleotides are TGTGCCAGCAGCTTAGCGCTAATACCAGCGGGGAACCAAGAGACCCAGTACTTC.

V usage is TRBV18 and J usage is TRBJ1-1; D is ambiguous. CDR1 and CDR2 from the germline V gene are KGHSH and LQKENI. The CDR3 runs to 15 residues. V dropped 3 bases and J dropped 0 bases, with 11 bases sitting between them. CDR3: CASSPPSNMNTEAFF. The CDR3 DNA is TGTGCCAGCTCACCGCCATCTAACATGAACACTGAAGCTTTCTTT.

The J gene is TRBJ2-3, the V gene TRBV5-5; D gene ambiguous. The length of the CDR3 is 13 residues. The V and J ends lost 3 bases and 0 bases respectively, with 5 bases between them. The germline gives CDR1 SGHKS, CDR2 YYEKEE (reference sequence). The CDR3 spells CASSSLSTDTQYF. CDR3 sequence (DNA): TGTGCCAGCAGCTCGTTAAGCACAGATACGCAGTATTTT.

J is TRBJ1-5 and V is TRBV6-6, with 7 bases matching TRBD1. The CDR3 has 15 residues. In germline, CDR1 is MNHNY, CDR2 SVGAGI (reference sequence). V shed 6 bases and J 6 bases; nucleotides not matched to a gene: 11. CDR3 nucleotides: TGTGCCAGCAGCCTAAGACAGGGCGGGAGTCAGCCCCAGCATTTT. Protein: CASSLRQGGSQPQHF.

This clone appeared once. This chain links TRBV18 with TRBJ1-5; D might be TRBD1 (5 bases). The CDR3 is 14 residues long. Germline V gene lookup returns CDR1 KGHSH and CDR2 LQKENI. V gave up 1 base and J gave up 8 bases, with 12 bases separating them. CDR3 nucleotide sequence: TGTGCCAGCTCACCACGGCCGGGGGAGGAGCCCCAGCATTTT. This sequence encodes CASSPRPGEEPQHF. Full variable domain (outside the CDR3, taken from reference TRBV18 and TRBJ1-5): NAGVMQNPRHLVRRRGQEARLRCSPMKGHSHVYWYRQLPEEGLKFMVYLQKENIIDESGMPKERFSAEFPKEGPSILRIQQVVRGDSAAYFCASSPRPGEEPQHFGDGTRLSIL.

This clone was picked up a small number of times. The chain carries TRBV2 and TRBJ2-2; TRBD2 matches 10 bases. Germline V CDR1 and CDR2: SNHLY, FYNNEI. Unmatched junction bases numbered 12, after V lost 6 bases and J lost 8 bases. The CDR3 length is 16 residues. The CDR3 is CASRELAGGISGELFF. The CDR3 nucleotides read TGTGCCAGCAGGGAATTAGCGGGGGGAATTTCTGGGGAGCTGTTTTTT.

The CDR3 here is CASSLAGGPDTQYF. Written as DNA, the CDR3 is TGCGCCAGCAGCTTGGCGGGGGGGCCAGATACGCAGTATTTT. The gene calls are TRBV5-1 and TRBJ2-3; 8 bases fit TRBD2. The CDR3 sequence is 14 residues long. Per germline, CDR1 SGHRS and CDR2 YFSETQ. With 0 bases clipped from V and 4 bases from J, the junction kept 1 base outside the gene matches.

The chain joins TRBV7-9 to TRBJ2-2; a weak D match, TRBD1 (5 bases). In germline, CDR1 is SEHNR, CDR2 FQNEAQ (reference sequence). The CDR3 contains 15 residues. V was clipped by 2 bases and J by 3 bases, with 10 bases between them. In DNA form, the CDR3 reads TGTGCCAGCAGCTTAAGGGGATCGGACACCGGGGAGCTGTTTTTT. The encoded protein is CASSLRGSDTGELFF.

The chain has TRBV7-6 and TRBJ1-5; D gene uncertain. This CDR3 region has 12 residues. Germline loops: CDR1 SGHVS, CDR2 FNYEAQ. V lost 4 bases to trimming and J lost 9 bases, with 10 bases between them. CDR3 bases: TGTGCCAGCAGCTCCTTTACGGGGCCCCAGCATTTT. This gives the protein CASSSFTGPQHF.

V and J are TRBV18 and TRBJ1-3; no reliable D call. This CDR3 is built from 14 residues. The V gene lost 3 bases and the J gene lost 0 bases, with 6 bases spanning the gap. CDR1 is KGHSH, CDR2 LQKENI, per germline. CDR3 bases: TGTGCCAGCTCACCGGGGAGCTCTGGAAACACCATATATTTT. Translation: CASSPGSSGNTIYF.

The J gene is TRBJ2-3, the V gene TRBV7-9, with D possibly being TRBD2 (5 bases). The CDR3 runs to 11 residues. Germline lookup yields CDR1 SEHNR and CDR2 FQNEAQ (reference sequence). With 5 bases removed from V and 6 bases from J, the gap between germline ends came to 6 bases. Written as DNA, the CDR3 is TGTGCCAGCAGCCGAGGGGATACGCAGTATTTT. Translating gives CASSRGDTQYF.

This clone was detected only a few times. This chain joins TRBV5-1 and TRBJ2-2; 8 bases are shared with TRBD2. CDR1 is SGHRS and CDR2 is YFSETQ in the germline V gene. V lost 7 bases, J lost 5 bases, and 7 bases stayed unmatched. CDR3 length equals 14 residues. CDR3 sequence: CASSGLAGTGELFF. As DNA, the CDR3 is TGCGCCAGCTCTGGACTAGCTGGTACCGGGGAGCTGTTTTTT. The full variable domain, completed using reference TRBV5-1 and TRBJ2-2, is KAGVTQTPRYLIKTRGQQVTLSCSPISGHRSVSWYQQTPGQGLQFLFEYFSETQRNKGNFPGRFSGRQFSNSRSEMNVSTLELGDSALYLCASSGLAGTGELFFGEGSRLTVL.

The CDR3 DNA follows: TGTGCCAGCAGTTACTCCCAAAGACGGACTGAAGCTTTCTTT. The encoded protein is CASSYSQRRTEAFF. The chain has TRBV6-5 and TRBJ1-1, with unresolved D. V was clipped by 0 bases and J by 5 bases, with 10 bases between them. The CDR3 covers 14 residues. Germline CDR1 MNHEY, CDR2 SVGAGI.

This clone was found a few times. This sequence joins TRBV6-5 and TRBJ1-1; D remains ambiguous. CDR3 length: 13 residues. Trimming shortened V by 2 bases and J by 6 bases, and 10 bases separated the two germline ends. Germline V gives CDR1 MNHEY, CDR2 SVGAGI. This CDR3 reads CASSYENRAEAFF. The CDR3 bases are TGTGCCAGCAGTTACGAGAACCGTGCTGAAGCTTTCTTT.